This T cell receptor (beta chain) originates from a study of blood T cell repertoires in COVID-19. Overall study context: Whether acute or convalescent, the COVID-19 samples came from the United States, Italy and Spain.

Germline V gene lookup returns CDR1 MNHNY and CDR2 SVGAGI (reference sequence). V lost 5 bases, J lost 0 bases, and 11 bases lay in between. There are 15 residues in the CDR3. Sequencing was performed with immunoSEQ multiplex PCR; in TCRdb, only in-frame clones are kept and a portion is missing. The sample records more than 250,000 clones, about nine tenths being singletons. Living in 24 US areas, the participants were between roughly 18 and 89 years of age. Which cohort a participant joined came from the clinical history participants gave. Recovered status applied to Cohort 3 donors who had two consecutive negative PCRs. It also applied to those with clearance or with symptom resolution.

The sequenced material came from PBMCs or T cells enriched from blood (not recorded which). This clonotype was sampled from a woman aged 18 to 35 who had recovered from COVID-19. This chain connects TRBV6-6 to TRBJ1-3; D possibly corresponds to TRBD1 (6 bases). This CDR3 is CASSPRGSSGNTIYF. CDR3 nucleotides: TGTGCCAGCAGTCCAAGGGGGAGCTCTGGAAACACCATATATTTT.